The present TCR beta chain was sequenced within a study of blood T cell repertoires in COVID-19. Whole-study context: Spain, Italy and the United States supplied samples that represented acute and convalescent COVID-19. In each case, the material was cDNA or gDNA derived from T cells, B-cell-depleted T cells, or PBMCs.

V was pared by 5 bases and J by 7 bases, with 6 bases of the junction left unmatched. CDR1 is LGHDT, CDR2 YNNKEL, per germline (reference sequence). This CDR3 is 15 amino acids long. Original processing notes: Reference gene primer amplification gave estimated nucleated cell counts. Measured with immunoSEQ multiplex PCR; TCRdb has only the in-frame clones, and not every one. V and J calls and clone size are copied from that table; D and trimming were computed from the DNA. The repertoire holds 150,000 to 200,000 clones, approximately 74% seen once, with about 3% in the top ten. The source is an elderly woman with acute or convalescent COVID-19. Material for sequencing was peripheral blood. V usage is TRBV3-1 (or the pseudogene TRBV3-2) and J usage is TRBJ2-2, with TRBD1 identical over 11 bases. The CDR3 nucleotides read TGTGCCAGCAGCAGGACAGGGGGCCTTATCGGGGAGCTGTTTTTT. Translated, it gives CASSRTGGLIGELFF.